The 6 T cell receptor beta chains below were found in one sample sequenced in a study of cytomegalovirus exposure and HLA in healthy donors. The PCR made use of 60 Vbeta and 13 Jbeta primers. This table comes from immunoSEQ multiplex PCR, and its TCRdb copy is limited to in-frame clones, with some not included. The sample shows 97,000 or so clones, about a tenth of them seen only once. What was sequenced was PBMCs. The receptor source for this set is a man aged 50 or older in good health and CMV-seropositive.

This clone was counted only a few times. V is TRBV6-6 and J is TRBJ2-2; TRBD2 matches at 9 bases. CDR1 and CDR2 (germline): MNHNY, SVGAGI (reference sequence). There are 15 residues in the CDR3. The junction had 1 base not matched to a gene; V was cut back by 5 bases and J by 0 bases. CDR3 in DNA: TGTGCCAGCAGTCTAGCGGGAACGAACACCGGGGAGCTGTTTTTT. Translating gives CASSLAGTNTGELFF.

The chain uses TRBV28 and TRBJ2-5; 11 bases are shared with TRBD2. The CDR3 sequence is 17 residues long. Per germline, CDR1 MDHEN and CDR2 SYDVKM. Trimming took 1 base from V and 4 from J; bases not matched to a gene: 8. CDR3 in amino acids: CASSLSPRLAGRETQYF. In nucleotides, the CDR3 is TGTGCCAGCAGTTTATCCCCTCGACTAGCGGGAAGAGAGACCCAGTACTTC.

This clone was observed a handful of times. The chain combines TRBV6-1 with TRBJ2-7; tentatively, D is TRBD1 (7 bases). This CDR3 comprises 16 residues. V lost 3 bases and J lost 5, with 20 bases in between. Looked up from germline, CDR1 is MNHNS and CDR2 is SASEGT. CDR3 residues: CASSDQVGGGRNEQYF. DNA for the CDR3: TGTGCCAGCAGTGACCAAGTTGGAGGGGGCCGCAACGAGCAGTACTTC.

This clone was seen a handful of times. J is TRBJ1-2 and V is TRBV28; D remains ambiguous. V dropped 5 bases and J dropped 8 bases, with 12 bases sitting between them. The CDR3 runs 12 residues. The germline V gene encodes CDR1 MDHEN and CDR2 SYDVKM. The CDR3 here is CASSPRGQGYTF. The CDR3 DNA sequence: TGTGCCAGCAGTCCGAGAGGGCAAGGCTACACCTTC.

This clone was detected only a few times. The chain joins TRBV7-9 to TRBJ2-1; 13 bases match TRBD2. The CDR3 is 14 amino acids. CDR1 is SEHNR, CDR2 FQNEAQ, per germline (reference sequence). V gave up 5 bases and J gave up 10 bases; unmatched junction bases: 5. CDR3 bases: TGTGCCAGCAGCAAAACGGGACTAGCGGGAGAGCAGTTCTTC. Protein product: CASSKTGLAGEQFF.

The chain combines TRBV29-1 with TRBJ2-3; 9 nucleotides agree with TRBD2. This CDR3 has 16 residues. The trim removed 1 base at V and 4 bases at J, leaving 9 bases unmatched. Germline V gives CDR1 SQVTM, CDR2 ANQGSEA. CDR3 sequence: CSVEGPGGRAADTQYF. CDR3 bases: TGCAGCGTTGAAGGCCCGGGCGGGAGGGCTGCAGATACGCAGTATTTT.